The entry below gives a single TCR beta chain sequence along with its context. Its antigen is undetermined. This CDR3 region has 14 residues. V gave up 8 bases and J gave up 5 bases; unmatched junction bases: 11. The germline V gene has CDR1 MDHEN and CDR2 SYDVKM. The primer mix had 60 Vbeta and 13 Jbeta primers. TCRdb keeps only in-frame clones here, not all; method: immunoSEQ multiplex PCR. Of 130,000 or so clones in the sample, around 59% were seen once. The record originates from a study of cytomegalovirus exposure and HLA in healthy donors. Regarding the study as a whole: Rarity characterized most TCR sequences, yet some public TCRs appeared in many donors. According to the study, around 160 TCR beta chains were cytomegalovirus-associated.

V usage is TRBV28 and J usage is TRBJ1-2, with TRBD1 identical over 7 bases. The TCR comes from a male donor in good health and CMV-seronegative. Sequencing input: PBMCs. The CDR3 loop reads CASLPGGQIYGYTF. DNA for the CDR3: TGTGCCAGCCTTCCTGGGGGACAGATATATGGCTACACCTTC.